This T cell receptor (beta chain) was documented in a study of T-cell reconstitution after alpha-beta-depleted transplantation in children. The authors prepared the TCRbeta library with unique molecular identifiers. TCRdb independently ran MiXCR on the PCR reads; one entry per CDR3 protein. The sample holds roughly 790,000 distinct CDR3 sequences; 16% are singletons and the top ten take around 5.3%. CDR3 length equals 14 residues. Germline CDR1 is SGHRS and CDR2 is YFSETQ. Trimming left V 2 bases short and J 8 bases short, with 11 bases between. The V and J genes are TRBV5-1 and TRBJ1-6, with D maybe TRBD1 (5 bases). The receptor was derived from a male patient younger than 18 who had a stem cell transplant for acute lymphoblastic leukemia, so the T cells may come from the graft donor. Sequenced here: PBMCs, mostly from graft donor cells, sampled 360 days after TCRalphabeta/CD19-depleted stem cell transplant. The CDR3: CASSFGDGYSPLHF. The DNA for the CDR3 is TGCGCCAGCAGCTTTGGGGACGGTTATTCACCCCTCCACTTT.